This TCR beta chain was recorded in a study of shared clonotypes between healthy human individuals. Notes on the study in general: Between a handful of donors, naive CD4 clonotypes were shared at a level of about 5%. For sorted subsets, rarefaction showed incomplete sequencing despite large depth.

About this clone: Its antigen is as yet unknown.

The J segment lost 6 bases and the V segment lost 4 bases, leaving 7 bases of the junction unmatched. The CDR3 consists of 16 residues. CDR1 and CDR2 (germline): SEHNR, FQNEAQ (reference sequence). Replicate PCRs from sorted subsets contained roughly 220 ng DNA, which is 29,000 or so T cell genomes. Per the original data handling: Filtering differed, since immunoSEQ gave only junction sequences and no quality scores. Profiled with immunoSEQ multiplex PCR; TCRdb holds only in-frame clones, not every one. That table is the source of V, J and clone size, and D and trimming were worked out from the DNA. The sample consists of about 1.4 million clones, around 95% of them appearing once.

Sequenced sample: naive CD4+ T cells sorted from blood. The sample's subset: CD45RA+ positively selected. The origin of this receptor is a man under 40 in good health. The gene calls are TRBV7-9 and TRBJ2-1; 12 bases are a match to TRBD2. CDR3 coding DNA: TGTGCCAGCAGCTCCAGGACTAGCGGGACCAGCAATGAGCAGTTCTTC. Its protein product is CASSSRTSGTSNEQFF.